A single T cell receptor beta chain is shown here with its context. Unmatched junction bases numbered 8, after V lost 0 bases and J lost 3 bases. This CDR3 is 16 amino acids long. The germline CDR1 and CDR2 sequences are MNHNY and SVGAGI (reference sequence). Produced via immunoSEQ multiplex PCR; TCRdb's table is partial and in-frame only. In the table there are tens of thousands of clones, 71% of which are singletons. This specimen belongs to a study of radiotherapy plus CTLA-4 blockade in lung cancer. The rearrangement uses TRBV6-6 and TRBJ2-7, with TRBD2 identical over 7 bases. The clonotype was recovered from a human donor with non-small cell lung cancer whose response to radiotherapy plus ipilimumab could not be evaluated. Sequenced here: peripheral blood, sampled from a patient treated with radiotherapy plus ipilimumab. CDR3 DNA sequence: TGTGCCAGCAGTTACTCTTTCGCGGGAGAAGGCTACGAGCAGTACTTC. It is translated as CASSYSFAGEGYEQYF.